Below are 5 T cell receptor beta chains sequenced from a single sample in a study of a mutant IDH1 vaccine in newly diagnosed glioma. Sequencing used immunoSEQ multiplex PCR; TCRdb keeps in-frame clones, though not all of them. This sample carries about 77,000 clones, around 85% of them seen once, and the ten largest clones take over 0.6%. Their antigens are not known. Time point denoted: week 23, last vaccination. It was 300 ug of mutant IDH1 20-mer peptide that made up each vaccine dose, given with topical imiquimod. The sample was PBMCs, taken from a glioma patient whose treatment included an IDH1 peptide vaccine. The origin of the receptors is a woman in her forties or fifties with glioma.

V gene TRBV6-6 combines with J gene TRBJ2-3; D might be TRBD1 (7 bases). V gave up 0 bases and J gave up 4 bases, with 11 bases separating them. Germline CDR1 is MNHNY and CDR2 is SVGAGI (reference sequence). This CDR3 has 15 amino acids. The CDR3 here is CASSYSQGRSDTQYF. Here the CDR3 DNA reads TGTGCCAGCAGTTACTCACAGGGGAGGTCAGATACGCAGTATTTT.

This chain joins TRBV30 and TRBJ1-2, with D possibly TRBD1 on 5 matching bases. Germline CDR1 reads GTSNPN; CDR2 reads SVGIG (reference sequence). V gave up 0 bases and J gave up 3 bases, with 14 bases separating them. This CDR3 has 15 residues. The CDR3 is CAWSVLRGGHYGYTF. The CDR3 bases are TGTGCCTGGAGTGTACTTAGGGGAGGGCACTATGGCTACACCTTC.

J is TRBJ1-1 and V is TRBV19, with D possibly TRBD1 on 5 matching bases. Germline assignment: CDR1 LNHDA and CDR2 SQIVND (reference sequence). Trimming shortened V by 5 bases and J by 3 bases, and 10 bases separated the two germline ends. The CDR3 length is 13 residues. CDR3 in amino acids: CASSPLRDTEAFF. CDR3 nucleotides: TGTGCCAGTAGTCCCCTCAGGGACACTGAAGCTTTCTTT.

Regarding this clone: Its ends do not fully match the called genes, so a read error is possible. V is TRBV6-5 and J is TRBJ1-3; D is possibly TRBD1 (5 bases). This CDR3 has 15 amino acids. CDR1 and CDR2 (germline): MNHEY, SVGAGI. CDR3 in amino acids: CAGSYTGPRGNTIYF. CDR3 sequence (DNA): TGTGCCGGCAGTTACACGGGGCCAAGGGGAAACACCATATATTTT.

The chain couples TRBV4-1 to TRBJ1-2; D gene unclear. The germline gives CDR1 MGHRA, CDR2 YSYEKL. V dropped 0 bases and J dropped 1 base, with 15 bases sitting between them. CDR3 length: 17 residues. The CDR3 sequence: CASSQDPGKVFNYGYTF. In DNA, the CDR3 is TGCGCCAGCAGCCAAGATCCAGGAAAGGTCTTTAACTATGGCTACACCTTC.